The 28 T cell receptor beta chains in this list originate from one sample, sequenced in a study of T cells after yellow fever vaccination. TCRdb redid the calling of the 5' RACE reads with MiXCR, one entry per CDR3 protein. The table lists just under 600,000 distinct CDR3 sequences, roughly 12% of them singletons. Sequencing was performed on PBMCs, taken on the day of the yellow fever booster vaccination. These receptors came from a man younger than 40 who received the YFV17D yellow fever vaccine.

V usage is TRBV14 and J usage is TRBJ2-3, with D perhaps TRBD2 (6 bases). The CDR3 runs to 15 residues. V lost 1 base, J lost 5 bases, and 13 bases lay in between. Germline V lookup: CDR1 SGHDN, CDR2 FVKESK. As DNA, the CDR3 is TGTGCCAGCAGCCAAGGTGAATGGGAGGTAGATACGCAGTATTTT. Encoded protein: CASSQGEWEVDTQYF. The full variable domain, in which reference TRBV14 and TRBJ2-3 provide the parts outside the CDR3, is EAGVTQFPSHSVIEKGQTVTLRCDPISGHDNLYWYRRVMGKEIKFLLHFVKESKQDESGMPNNRFLAERTGGTYSTLKVQPAELEDSGVYFCASSQGEWEVDTQYFGPGTRLTVL.

This clonotype was seen at least ten times. This chain links TRBV12-3 or TRBV12-4 with TRBJ1-1; the D gene is possibly TRBD1 (6 bases). Trimming removed 4 bases from V and 6 bases from J, with 12 bases in between. The CDR3 has 13 residues. CDR3 nucleotides: TGTGCCAGCAGTTCCACAGGGTTTTCTGAAGCTTTCTTT. Its protein product is CASSSTGFSEAFF.

This clonotype appeared a few times. The gene calls are TRBV11-2 and TRBJ1-2; 8 positions agree with TRBD1. Germline lookup yields CDR1 SGHAT and CDR2 FQNNGV. This CDR3 has 12 residues. With 5 bases clipped from V and 8 bases from J, the junction kept 4 bases outside the gene matches. Here the CDR3 DNA reads TGTGCCAGCAGCAGGACAGGGAACGGCTACACCTTC. Residues: CASSRTGNGYTF.

CDR3 protein: CSARSSSETQYF. The CDR3 region has the DNA TGCAGTGCTAGGTCCAGCTCGGAGACCCAGTACTTC. This sequence joins TRBV20-1 and TRBJ2-5; D not certain. V shed 3 bases and J shed 5 bases, with 10 bases lying between them. This CDR3 is built from 12 residues. Germline V gene lookup returns CDR1 DFQATT and CDR2 SNEGSKA (reference sequence).

V gene TRBV18 combines with J gene TRBJ1-5; D is undetermined. The ends were cut back, 3 bases at V and 0 bases at J, with 6 bases in the middle. Looked up from germline, CDR1 is KGHSH and CDR2 is LQKENI. There are 14 residues in the CDR3. The CDR3 nucleotides read TGTGCCAGCTCACCGTCCGATAGCAATCAGCCCCAGCATTTT. This translates into CASSPSDSNQPQHF.

This clonotype has just a few counts. The CDR3 nucleotides are TGTGCCAGCAGTTACCCCTTAGCGGGAGTTGACGAGACCCAGTACTTC. This sequence encodes CASSYPLAGVDETQYF. This chain joins TRBV6-2 or TRBV6-3 and TRBJ2-5, with 9 nucleotides matching TRBD2. CDR1 is MNHEY and CDR2 is SVGEGT in the germline V gene. The ends lost 2 bases at V and 5 bases at J; junction bases unmatched: 9. This CDR3 has 16 residues.

This clonotype was recorded a few times. The chain carries TRBV7-6 and TRBJ2-5; the D is unclear. The CDR3 loop spans 13 amino acids. Germline V gene sequence: CDR1 SGHVS, CDR2 FNYEAQ. Deletions cut 0 bases from V and 5 bases from J, with 7 bases between. The CDR3 protein is CASSLARMETQYF. CDR3 bases: TGTGCCAGCAGCTTAGCTCGGATGGAGACCCAGTACTTC.

This clonotype was seen only a few times. The chain is built from TRBV28 and TRBJ2-7; D is tentatively TRBD1 or TRBD2 (5 bases each). This CDR3 is 14 amino acids long. V lost 7 bases, J lost 2 bases, and 15 bases lay in between. Germline CDR1 reads MDHEN; CDR2 reads SYDVKM. CDR3 DNA: TGTGCCAGCAACCTACCGGGACGGCCCTACGAGCAGTACTTC. Translated: CASNLPGRPYEQYF.

This clonotype has a handful of counts. The chain links TRBV9 to TRBJ2-2; 12 bases match TRBD2. The germline V gene encodes CDR1 SGDLS and CDR2 YYNGEE. The V and J ends lost 4 bases and 6 bases, in that order; junction bases with no gene match: 7. The CDR3 runs to 16 residues. CDR3 protein: CASSPGLAGSSGELFF. CDR3 nucleotides: TGTGCCAGCAGCCCAGGACTAGCGGGATCCTCCGGGGAGCTGTTTTTT.

V and J are TRBV30 and TRBJ2-3; the D gene is possibly TRBD1 (5 bases). CDR3 size: 14 residues. Germline loops: CDR1 GTSNPN, CDR2 SVGIG (reference sequence). Trimming took 8 bases from V and 3 from J, leaving 18 bases between them. The CDR3 is CAQTQGVRTDTQYF. In DNA form, the CDR3 reads TGTGCCCAGACCCAGGGTGTGCGTACAGATACGCAGTATTTT.

The chain is built from TRBV7-2 and TRBJ2-6; no firm D call. V lost 5 bases and J 1 base, leaving 9 bases between the germline ends. CDR3 length equals 15 residues. Germline CDR1 and CDR2: SGHTA and FQGNSA. The CDR3 DNA reads as TGTGCCAGCAGCCATACCCCTTCTGGGGCCAACGTCCTGACTTTC. Translation: CASSHTPSGANVLTF. The full variable domain, completed using reference TRBV7-2 and TRBJ2-6, is GAGVSQSPSNKVTEKGKDVELRCDPISGHTALYWYRQSLGQGLEFLIYFQGNSAPDKSGLPSDRFSAERTGGSVSTLTIQRTQQEDSAVYLCASSHTPSGANVLTFGAGSRLTVL.

The rearrangement uses TRBV7-9 and TRBJ2-7; D possibly corresponds to TRBD2 (5 bases). V was clipped by 5 bases and J by 2 bases, with 13 bases between them. CDR3 length: 14 residues. The germline CDR1 and CDR2 sequences are SEHNR and FQNEAQ (reference sequence). CDR3 region: CASSPGIGTYEQYF. The DNA of the CDR3 is TGTGCCAGCAGCCCCGGGATAGGCACCTACGAGCAGTACTTC.

V and J are TRBV29-1 and TRBJ2-3, with D unresolved. V shed 4 bases and J shed 1 base, with 6 bases lying between them. Germline values: CDR1 SQVTM, CDR2 ANQGSEA. CDR3 length equals 12 residues. CDR3 DNA: TGCAGCGTTGTCGGACGCACAGATACGCAGTATTTT. Translation gives CSVVGRTDTQYF.

This chain uses TRBV7-9 with TRBJ1-2; tentative D call: TRBD1 (6 bases). The length of the CDR3 is 14 residues. V lost 5 bases and J lost 10, with 20 bases in between. Per germline, CDR1 SEHNR and CDR2 FQNEAQ (reference sequence). CDR3 in amino acids: CASSPPGQAFDYTF. The CDR3 DNA reads TGTGCCAGCAGCCCCCCGGGACAAGCTTTCGACTACACCTTC.

This clonotype occurred a few times. This chain links TRBV7-2 with TRBJ1-2; 10 bases align to TRBD1. CDR3 size: 15 residues. CDR1 and CDR2 (germline): SGHTA, FQGNSA. V dropped 3 bases and J dropped 5; count of bases not matched to a gene: 6. The CDR3 DNA is TGTGCCAGCAGCTTCGACAGGGGGCTGCGTTATGGCTACACCTTC. This codes for CASSFDRGLRYGYTF.

This clonotype was detected only a few times. The CDR3 loop reads CASSLQPSSYEQYF. The CDR3 bases are TGTGCCAGCAGTTTACAGCCATCCTCCTACGAGCAGTACTTC. The chain is built from TRBV27 and TRBJ2-7; no reliable D call. The CDR3 sequence is 14 residues long. Germline CDR1 is MNHEY and CDR2 is SMNVEV (reference sequence). Trimming left V 2 bases short and J 0 bases short, with 8 bases between.

The chain links TRBV6-5 to TRBJ2-3, with a tentative D call TRBD2 (5 bases). Germline CDR1 reads MNHEY; CDR2 reads SVGAGI. V was trimmed by 5 bases and J by 6 bases, leaving 15 bases between them. The CDR3 consists of 14 residues. The CDR3 loop is CASSLQYPGDTQYF. As DNA, the CDR3 is TGTGCCAGCAGTCTACAGTACCCGGGGGATACGCAGTATTTT.

CDR3 residues: CASSESAGASPLYNEQFF. The CDR3 region has the DNA TGTGCCAGCAGTGAATCAGCGGGAGCCTCCCCTCTTTACAATGAGCAGTTCTTC. The chain links TRBV25-1 to TRBJ2-1, with 8 positions matching TRBD2. This CDR3 spans 18 amino acids. Germline assignment: CDR1 MGHDK and CDR2 SYGVNS. The V and J ends lost 1 base and 4 bases, in that order; junction bases with no gene match: 12.

This chain links TRBV3-1 with TRBJ2-7, with 7 bases identical to TRBD1. Per the germline V gene, CDR1 is LGHDT and CDR2 is YNNKEL (reference sequence). This CDR3 spans 13 amino acids. V trimming: 4 bases; J trimming: 6 bases; junction bases outside the gene matches: 6. The CDR3: CASSPVTGSEQYF. The CDR3 DNA reads as TGTGCCAGCAGCCCCGTGACAGGGAGCGAGCAGTACTTC.

The J gene is TRBJ2-1, the V gene TRBV29-1; weak D call: TRBD2 (6 bases). The length of the CDR3 is 15 residues. V was trimmed by 0 bases and J by 7 bases, leaving 16 bases between them. CDR1 is SQVTM, CDR2 ANQGSEA, per germline. The DNA of the CDR3 is TGCAGCGTTGAAGACCGCGAGGGAGGCCCTAATGAGCAGTTCTTC. Encoded protein: CSVEDREGGPNEQFF.

The V and J genes are TRBV20-1 and TRBJ2-2, with D unresolved. The CDR3 extends over 14 amino acids. Looked up from germline, CDR1 is DFQATT and CDR2 is SNEGSKA (reference sequence). Trimming cost V 4 bases and J 1 base, with 10 bases left between them. This chain's CDR3 is CSAIATLNTGELFF. DNA of the CDR3: TGCAGTGCTATCGCGACGCTGAACACCGGGGAGCTGTTTTTT.

This clonotype was detected only a few times. This sequence joins TRBV21-1 and TRBJ1-5. TRBV21-1 is designated a pseudogene. The CDR3 runs 18 residues. CDR3: CASNQFPQLPYSNQPQHF. The CDR3 DNA reads as TGTGCCAGCAACCAATTTCCCCAATTACCTTATAGCAATCAGCCCCAGCATTTT.

In this sample, this clonotype turned up a few times. V is TRBV12-3 or TRBV12-4 and J is TRBJ2-4; D is unclear. This CDR3 comprises 15 residues. V dropped 4 bases and J dropped 6 bases, with 16 bases sitting between them. CDR3 DNA: TGTGCCAGCAGTTCGGCGTATGGGGATGGAAACATTCAGTACTTC. It encodes CASSSAYGDGNIQYF.

This clonotype was seen just once. The chain has TRBV12-3 or TRBV12-4 and TRBJ2-2, with D unclear. CDR3 size: 15 residues. Between the trimmed V and J ends, which lost 3 bases and 4 bases, there was a span of 12 bases. The CDR3 DNA follows: TGTGCCAGCAGTTTCCCGGGTGGTGTCACCGGGGAGCTGTTTTTT. This codes for CASSFPGGVTGELFF.

V is TRBV12-3 or TRBV12-4 and J is TRBJ1-3; D might be TRBD1 (5 bases). The CDR3 runs to 16 residues. V lost 6 bases and J 0 bases, leaving 15 bases between the germline ends. The CDR3 here is CASRTQQVYSGNTIYF. CDR3 sequence (DNA): TGTGCCAGCAGAACCCAACAGGTTTACTCTGGAAACACCATATATTTT.

V and J are TRBV7-2 and TRBJ1-5, with D tentatively TRBD1 (5 bases). This CDR3 region has 14 residues. Per germline, CDR1 SGHTA and CDR2 FQGNSA. The V and J ends lost 1 base and 9 bases respectively, with 13 bases between them. This CDR3 is CASSLVTVGAPQHF. DNA of the CDR3: TGTGCCAGCAGCTTAGTGACAGTTGGGGCGCCCCAGCATTTT.

This clonotype was counted only a few times. The J gene is TRBJ2-3, the V gene TRBV6-2 or TRBV6-3; no definite D call. The ends were cut back, 3 bases at V and 2 bases at J, with 9 bases in the middle. This CDR3 region has 14 residues. Germline values: CDR1 MNHEY, CDR2 SVGEGT. The CDR3 DNA is TGTGCCAGCAGTTATCGGGCTCTCACAGATACGCAGTATTTT. This codes for CASSYRALTDTQYF.

This clonotype has just a few counts. J is TRBJ2-5 and V is TRBV4-3; 8 bases map to TRBD2. CDR3 length: 15 amino acids. V shed 2 bases and J 5 bases; nucleotides not matched to a gene: 7. Germline V gene sequence: CDR1 LGHNA, CDR2 YSLEER. The CDR3 region has the DNA TGCGCCAGCAGCCAATCCGGACTAGCCCCCGAGACCCAGTACTTC. As protein: CASSQSGLAPETQYF.